This T cell receptor beta chain was profiled in a study of cytomegalovirus exposure and HLA in healthy donors. This PCR relied on a set of 60 Vbeta primers and 13 Jbeta primers. The protocol was immunoSEQ multiplex PCR, while the TCRdb copy is restricted to in-frame clones and leaves out a portion. Of under 200,000 clones listed, around 77% are singletons. Germline CDR1 is LGHNA and CDR2 is YNFKEQ. The CDR3 length is 22 residues. Trimming removed 4 bases from V and 4 bases from J; junction bases left unmatched: 23. This sequence originates from a man aged 55-75 years in good health and CMV-seronegative. The sample comprised PBMCs. J is TRBJ2-2 and V is TRBV4-2; TRBD1 matches 11 bases. The CDR3 reads CASSLSGRSARSGTGGTGELFF. The CDR3 region has the DNA TGTGCCAGCAGCCTATCCGGTCGGTCGGCCAGGAGTGGGACAGGGGGCACCGGGGAGCTGTTTTTT.